The 25 T cell receptor beta chains below were found in one sample sequenced in a study of T-cell reconstitution after alpha-beta-depleted transplantation in children. Unique molecular identifiers were built into the TCRbeta library. TCRdb reprocessed the PCR reads with MiXCR, giving one entry per CDR3 protein. This sample has hundreds of thousands of distinct CDR3 sequences, with around 9.6% found just once. Sample: PBMCs from the stem cell graft donor, taken from the stem cell graft. Receptors were obtained from a human donor who donated a stem cell graft to a child with acute lymphoblastic leukemia.

This clonotype was seen only a few times. The genes are TRBV24-1 and TRBJ1-5; D may be TRBD1 (5 bases). Germline CDR1 KGHDR, CDR2 SFDVKD. V was clipped by 9 bases and J by 4 bases, with 15 bases between them. CDR3 length: 14 amino acids. CDR3 nucleotides: TGTGCCACCGCGGGGCCAGGGCGGAATCAGCCCCAGCATTTT. It is translated as CATAGPGRNQPQHF.

This CDR3 reads CAISESTSGGSTDTQYF. The CDR3 coding sequence is TGTGCCATCAGTGAGTCGACTAGCGGGGGTAGCACAGATACGCAGTATTTT. J is TRBJ2-3 and V is TRBV10-3; 12 bases align to TRBD2. V was clipped by 0 bases and J by 0 bases; unmatched bases: 1. CDR3 length: 17 residues. Germline V gives CDR1 ENHRY, CDR2 SYGVKD.

This chain joins TRBV6-2 or TRBV6-3 and TRBJ2-1, with a weak D call TRBD1 (6 bases). Trimming took off 6 bases at V and 7 bases at J, with 10 bases between the two ends. Germline V lookup: CDR1 MNHEY, CDR2 SVGEGT. The CDR3 runs 12 residues. CDR3 coding DNA: TGTGCCAGCAGCGGGCAGGGGAATGAGCAGTTCTTC. This translates into CASSGQGNEQFF.

This clonotype has a handful of counts. J is TRBJ1-1 and V is TRBV7-9; no clear D gene. V lost 7 bases and J lost 3, with 12 bases in between. The CDR3 is 13 residues long. Germline lookup yields CDR1 SEHNR and CDR2 FQNEAQ (reference sequence). The CDR3 protein is CASKPRVDTEAFF. In nucleotides, the CDR3 is TGTGCCAGCAAACCGCGTGTGGACACTGAAGCTTTCTTT.

This clonotype has ten or more counts. This chain links TRBV5-6 with TRBJ2-5, with 11 bases matching TRBD2. After removal of 2 bases from V and 5 bases from J, the junction contained 8 bases not matched to a gene. The germline V gene has CDR1 SGHDT and CDR2 YYEEEE. There are 16 residues in the CDR3. For the CDR3, the DNA is TGTGCCAGCAGCTTCAAACGACTAGCGGGGCGGGAGACCCAGTACTTC. This encodes CASSFKRLAGRETQYF.

This clonotype was observed a handful of times. V gene TRBV5-1 combines with J gene TRBJ1-2, with 9 bases fitting TRBD1. Germline CDR1 reads SGHRS; CDR2 reads YFSETQ. V was pared by 0 bases and J by 7 bases, with 13 bases of the junction left unmatched. The CDR3 spans 17 residues. CDR3 sequence reads: CASSLDPPGQGIPGYTF. DNA of the CDR3: TGCGCCAGCAGCTTGGATCCTCCGGGACAGGGTATACCTGGCTACACCTTC.

This chain joins TRBV12-3 or TRBV12-4 and TRBJ1-2; tentatively, D is TRBD1 (6 bases). Trimming took 2 bases from V and 12 from J, leaving 25 bases between them. The CDR3 has 16 residues. The CDR3 region has the DNA TGTGCCAGCAGTTTATTTTTCGGCCAGGGGCTCGAGTTGAACACCTTC. This sequence encodes CASSLFFGQGLELNTF.

The chain employs TRBV9 and TRBJ1-2, with unresolved D. Per germline, CDR1 SGDLS and CDR2 YYNGEE. The V and J ends lost 2 bases and 3 bases respectively, with 20 bases between them. The CDR3 sequence is 17 residues long. In nucleotides, the CDR3 is TGTGCCAGCAGCGTCGTGCAGTCAACAGTCGAGGACTATGGCTACACCTTC. It specifies CASSVVQSTVEDYGYTF.

This clonotype showed up many times. This sequence joins TRBV5-6 and TRBJ1-1, with D unclear. The CDR3 runs to 13 residues. V lost 0 bases and J 1 base, leaving 4 bases between the germline ends. The germline CDR1 and CDR2 sequences are SGHDT and YYEEEE. The CDR3 region has the DNA TGTGCCAGCAGCTTGGTCTCGAACACTGAAGCTTTCTTT. This translates into CASSLVSNTEAFF.

This clonotype appeared a few times. This chain uses TRBV6-6 with TRBJ2-7; D may be TRBD2 (6 bases). The CDR3 runs to 13 residues. Trimming took off 5 bases at V and 3 bases at J, with 11 bases between the two ends. CDR1 is MNHNY, CDR2 SVGAGI, per germline (reference sequence). In nucleotides, the CDR3 is TGTGCCAGCAGTCCCGCGGGGCTCTACGAGCAGTACTTC. Encoded protein: CASSPAGLYEQYF.

Concerning this clonotype itself: One junction end does not reproduce the germline sequence, and a read error may be involved. The V gene is TRBV6-7, the J gene TRBJ2-7; possibly TRBD1 for D (5 bases). TRBV6-7 is known as an ORF, though its function is uncertain. The CDR3 runs to 14 residues. The CDR3 sequence is CVSSCLTVSYEQYF. The CDR3 DNA is TGTGTCAGCAGTTGCCTGACAGTATCCTACGAGCAGTACTTC.

V gene TRBV12-3 or TRBV12-4 combines with J gene TRBJ2-1; 8 bases are shared with TRBD2. Trimming at V came to 5 bases and at J to 3 bases, leaving 3 bases not matched to a gene. The CDR3 loop spans 14 amino acids. The CDR3 bases are TGTGCCAGCAGTGGGACTAGTCTCTACAATGAGCAGTTCTTC. Its translation is CASSGTSLYNEQFF.

Many counts were recorded for this clonotype. The V gene is TRBV3-1, the J gene TRBJ1-4, with D unclear. V lost 1 base and J lost 5, with 11 bases in between. Germline CDR1 reads LGHDT; CDR2 reads YNNKEL (reference sequence). The CDR3 length is 15 residues. The CDR3 DNA is TGTGCCAGCAGCCAAGGTACAGTCCACAATGAAAAACTGTTTTTT. It translates to CASSQGTVHNEKLFF.

This clonotype came up many times. The V and J genes are TRBV6-5 and TRBJ1-2; D ambiguous. This CDR3 has 13 residues. Germline V CDR1 and CDR2: MNHEY, SVGAGI. The V end lost 6 bases, the J end lost 8 bases, and 16 bases lay between the germline ends. In nucleotides, the CDR3 is TGTGCCAGCAGCCAATTTCCGGAGGAGGGCTACACCTTC. It translates to CASSQFPEEGYTF.

The sample holds a few counts of this clonotype. The chain employs TRBV5-1 and TRBJ2-5; the match to TRBD2 covers 8 bases. With 4 bases clipped from V and 5 bases from J, the junction kept 10 bases outside the gene matches. From germline, CDR1 is SGHRS and CDR2 YFSETQ. This CDR3 spans 15 amino acids. CDR3 sequence reads: CASSPGRGGLETQYF. CDR3 nucleotide sequence: TGCGCCAGCAGCCCTGGACGGGGGGGGCTCGAGACCCAGTACTTC.

The chain carries TRBV29-1 and TRBJ2-1; D might be TRBD2 (6 bases). The CDR3 runs 14 residues. Trimming shortened V by 2 bases and J by 2 bases, and 10 bases separated the two germline ends. CDR1 SQVTM and CDR2 ANQGSEA come from the germline V gene. CDR3 sequence: CSVELAFTYNEQFF. CDR3 bases: TGCAGCGTTGAACTAGCGTTTACCTACAATGAGCAGTTCTTC.

The chain has TRBV5-1 and TRBJ1-2; 12 nucleotides match TRBD1. The CDR3 consists of 16 residues. Per germline, CDR1 SGHRS and CDR2 YFSETQ. The J segment lost 2 bases and the V segment lost 4 bases, leaving 6 bases of the junction unmatched. CDR3 bases: TGCGCCAGCAGCCCGGGACAGGGGGCGGGGAACTATGGCTACACCTTC. Its translation is CASSPGQGAGNYGYTF.

This clonotype was seen at least ten times. This chain uses TRBV4-3 with TRBJ2-1, with TRBD2 matching over 7 bases. This CDR3 contains 16 residues. J gave up 4 bases and V 0 bases, and 6 bases lay outside the gene matches. Germline-derived CDR1 and CDR2 are LGHNA and YSLEER. CDR3 amino acids: CASSQDSGAGYNEQFF. CDR3 in DNA: TGCGCCAGCAGCCAAGATTCAGGAGCGGGGTACAATGAGCAGTTCTTC.

Here the CDR3 DNA reads TGCAGTGCTAGAGAAGATCGAACAGGGTACGAGCAGTACTTC. Translating it yields CSAREDRTGYEQYF. The chain carries TRBV20-1 and TRBJ2-7, with D perhaps matching TRBD1 (6 bases). V was clipped by 0 bases and J by 4 bases, with 13 bases between them. Germline assignment: CDR1 DFQATT and CDR2 SNEGSKA (reference sequence). The CDR3 totals 14 residues.

This clonotype appeared a few times. The CDR3 loop is CASSRRDRGGNEKLFF. CDR3 DNA sequence: TGTGCCAGCTCCCGCCGGGACAGGGGAGGAAATGAAAAACTGTTTTTT. This sequence joins TRBV18 and TRBJ1-4; 10 bases are shared with TRBD1. Germline-derived CDR1 and CDR2 are KGHSH and LQKENI. The junction had 9 bases not matched to a gene; V was cut back by 6 bases and J by 5 bases. The CDR3 is 16 amino acids.

The genes are TRBV24-1 and TRBJ2-7, with TRBD1 identical over 8 bases. The CDR3 length is 15 residues. The junction had 8 bases not matched to a gene; V was cut back by 3 bases and J by 5 bases. Germline CDR1 and CDR2: KGHDR and SFDVKD. CDR3 sequence reads: CATSDPRTGNNEQYF. CDR3 sequence (DNA): TGTGCCACCAGTGATCCCAGGACAGGGAATAACGAGCAGTACTTC.

The chain has TRBV11-1 and TRBJ2-2; 7 nucleotides align to TRBD1. The CDR3 runs to 18 residues. Germline CDR1 is SGHAT and CDR2 is FQDESV (reference sequence). With V trimmed by 5 bases and J by 1 base, 13 bases remained unmatched. The CDR3: CASSPTLPGQLNTGELFF. CDR3 nucleotide sequence: TGTGCCAGCAGCCCCACACTTCCGGGACAGCTGAACACCGGGGAGCTGTTTTTT. The whole variable domain, filled in from reference TRBV11-1 and TRBJ2-2, reads EAEVAQSPRYKITEKSQAVAFWCDPISGHATLYWYRQILGQGPELLVQFQDESVVDDSQLPKDRFSAERLKGVDSTLKIQPAELGDSAMYLCASSPTLPGQLNTGELFFGEGSRLTVL.

The rearrangement links TRBV2 to TRBJ1-1, with TRBD1 matching 7 bases. Looked up from germline, CDR1 is SNHLY and CDR2 is FYNNEI. CDR3 length: 14 amino acids. Trimming removed 7 bases from V and 1 base from J; junction bases left unmatched: 6. In DNA, the CDR3 is TGTGCCAGCACTAGAAGACAGGGGAACACTGAAGCTTTCTTT. Residues: CASTRRQGNTEAFF.

The chain combines TRBV6-4 with TRBJ1-5; possibly TRBD1 for D (5 bases). CDR3 size: 16 residues. Germline lookup yields CDR1 MRHNA and CDR2 SNTAGT. V lost 2 bases and J 3 bases, leaving 14 bases between the germline ends. The CDR3: CASSDRAGANNQPQHF. The CDR3, as DNA: TGTGCCAGCAGTGACCGGGCTGGGGCAAACAATCAGCCCCAGCATTTT.

This clonotype was counted at least ten times. The chain uses TRBV7-2 and TRBJ2-3; TRBD2 agrees at 9 bases. The CDR3 contains 16 residues. The V gene's germline CDR1 is SGHTA and CDR2 FQGNSA. Germline trimming cut 1 base from V and 4 bases from J; bases unmatched to any gene: 6. CDR3 in DNA: TGTGCCAGCAGCTTAGTAGGGACTAGCAAAGCAGATACGCAGTATTTT. It translates to CASSLVGTSKADTQYF.